Listed below are T cell receptor beta chains from one sample, sequenced in a study of lymphopenia after photon versus proton radiotherapy. This table comes from immunoSEQ multiplex PCR, and its TCRdb copy is limited to in-frame clones, with some not included. The top ten clones hold approximately 4% of a sample with more than 20,000 clones, around 83% of them seen once. The input for sequencing was peripheral blood, taken from a patient treated with photon-based radiotherapy. These receptor sequences come from a woman between 50 and 59 years old with pancreatic cancer. The conserved cysteine and the conserved F or W are not part of the CDR3 here. Fields, in order: V gene, D gene, clone size, J gene, CDR3 protein. D genes are given only for firm matches. Not all rows give a size; the values are once, few, many and, for expanded clones, a class.

TRBV29-1	.	.	TRBJ2-7	SVRTGEEQY
TRBV6-1	.	.	TRBJ2-7	ASSESGRDYEQY
TRBV29-1	TRBD2	.	TRBJ2-2	SAEGLAGGWTGELF
TRBV18	.	.	TRBJ2-5	ASSVLSETQY
TRBV18	.	.	TRBJ2-2	ASSLYTGELF
TRBV7-2	TRBD1	.	TRBJ2-7	ASSLTGISNEQY
TRBV6-6	TRBD2	.	TRBJ2-7	ASRLEGLNYEQY
TRBV18	.	.	TRBJ1-4	ASSPPSGGNEKLF
TRBV29-1	TRBD2	few	TRBJ2-1	SVQGLAGGSYNEQF
TRBV4-3	TRBD2	.	TRBJ2-1	ASSPAPGGAGGRNEQF
TRBV6-1	.	.	TRBJ1-3	AGSLVSGNTIY
TRBV28	TRBD2	.	TRBJ2-3	ASSLTTSGHTDTQY
TRBV5-6	.	.	TRBJ1-1	ASSLSGSDPPEAF
TRBV5-6	.	.	TRBJ2-7	ASSVIREGGYEQY
TRBV28	.	.	TRBJ2-5	ASGIRGQETQY
TRBV7-8	TRBD1	.	TRBJ1-4	ASSLGQGTNEKLF
TRBV6-1	.	few	TRBJ1-2	ASSTPQEANYGYT
TRBV5-1	.	.	TRBJ2-1	ASSVSIGSEF
TRBV6-5	.	.	TRBJ2-7	ASSYGGTISYEQY
TRBV4-1	.	.	TRBJ1-1	ASSQEYRLNTEAF
TRBV28	.	.	TRBJ2-7	ASSPYHEQY
TRBV5-5	.	.	TRBJ1-4	ASSLGLTNEKLF
TRBV2	.	.	TRBJ1-1	ASSLNTEAF
TRBV5-1	.	.	TRBJ1-2	ASSEGTVYGYT